This is a list of T cell receptor beta chains from one sample in a study of cytotoxic CD8 clonotypes in ibrutinib-treated CLL. TCRdb's table, derived via immunoSEQ multiplex PCR, lists solely in-frame clones and lacks some. The data contain 120,000 to 150,000 clones, 91% of them singletons. The source was PBMCs, collected after 12 months of ibrutinib treatment. These receptors all stem from a human donor with chronic lymphocytic leukemia. Both conserved end residues are part of each CDR3.

J: TRBJ1-4
length: 16
V: TRBV28
CDR3: CASSLLTLSSNEKLFF

J: TRBJ1-1
length: 12
V: TRBV19
CDR3: CASNERNTEAFF

J: TRBJ1-2
length: 18
V: TRBV6-1
CDR3: CASSDSIGDSGIAGGYTF

J: TRBJ2-1
length: 14
V: TRBV19
CDR3: CASSILREYNEQFF

J: TRBJ2-7
length: 14
V: TRBV10-3
CDR3: CAISGLAGDYEQYF

J: TRBJ2-7
length: 13
V: TRBV2
CDR3: CASSDRGVGEQYF

J: TRBJ2-5
length: 17
V: TRBV13
CDR3: CASSSQAPGIPQETQYF

J: TRBJ1-5
length: 13
V: TRBV18
CDR3: CASSPLSNQPQHF

J: TRBJ1-3
length: 14
V: TRBV9
CDR3: CASSLDPSGNTIYF

J: TRBJ2-5
length: 13
V: TRBV7-9
CDR3: CASSRGEGLIQYF

J: TRBJ2-7
length: 14
V: TRBV18
CDR3: CASSRARDSYEQYF

J: TRBJ2-1
length: 15
V: TRBV7-2
CDR3: CASSFLPATYNEQFF

J: TRBJ2-7
length: 17
V: TRBV5-1
CDR3: CASSPRLGDRSSYEQYF

J: TRBJ2-2
length: 17
V: TRBV5-5
CDR3: CASSARVPGSNTGELFF

J: TRBJ2-7
length: 13
V: TRBV7-9
CDR3: CASSLGRFYEQYF

J: TRBJ2-7
length: 13
V: TRBV28
CDR3: CASSWGVGVEQYF

J: TRBJ1-2
length: 14
V: TRBV5-1
CDR3: CASSPAGSGYGYTF

J: TRBJ2-1
length: 13
V: TRBV2
CDR3: CAGSTYSYNEQFF

J: TRBJ1-1
length: 15
V: TRBV9
CDR3: CASSTQGLPHTEAFF

J: TRBJ2-3
length: 16
V: TRBV6-5
CDR3: CASSSLTRTSTDTQYF

J: TRBJ1-1
length: 13
V: TRBV29-1
CDR3: CSVEGERGVRAFF

J: TRBJ2-7
length: 12
V: TRBV2
CDR3: CASSWDRAEQYF

J: TRBJ2-5
length: 17
V: TRBV14
CDR3: CASSQGDRGRHGETQYF

J: TRBJ2-1
length: 13
V: TRBV18
CDR3: CASSLRTEDEQFF

J: TRBJ1-4
length: 14
V: TRBV5-5
CDR3: CASSLGLGHEKLFF

J: TRBJ2-1
length: 12
V: TRBV19
CDR3: CASSISRDRQFF

J: TRBJ2-6
length: 12
V: TRBV15
CDR3: CATESGANVLTF

J: TRBJ2-1
length: 16
V: TRBV27
CDR3: CASSLRLTSSYNEQFF

J: TRBJ2-7
length: 16
V: TRBV25-1
CDR3: CASSDGTSGNSYEQYF

J: TRBJ2-5
length: 16
V: TRBV19
CDR3: CASKGGTTYGGETQYF

J: TRBJ1-5
length: 16
V: TRBV7-2
CDR3: CASSSSEWRANQPQHF

J: TRBJ2-7
length: 20
V: TRBV27
CDR3: CASSLSRGSGRALKAYEQYF

J: TRBJ2-2
length: 13
V: TRBV6-6
CDR3: CASSSANTGELFF